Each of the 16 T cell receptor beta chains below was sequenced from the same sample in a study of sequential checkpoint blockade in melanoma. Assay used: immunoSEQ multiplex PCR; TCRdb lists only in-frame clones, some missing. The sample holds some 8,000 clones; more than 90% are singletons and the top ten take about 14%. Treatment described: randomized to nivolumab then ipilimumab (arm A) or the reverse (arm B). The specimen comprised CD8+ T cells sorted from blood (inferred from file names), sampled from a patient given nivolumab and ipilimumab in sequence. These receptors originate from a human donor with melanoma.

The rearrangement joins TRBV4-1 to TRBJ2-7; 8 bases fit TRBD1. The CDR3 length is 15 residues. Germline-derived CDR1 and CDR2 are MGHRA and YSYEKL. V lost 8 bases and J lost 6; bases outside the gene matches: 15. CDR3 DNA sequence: TGCGCCAGCGAAACCGGACAGGGATTGGGTGGCGAGCAGTACTTC. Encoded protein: CASETGQGLGGEQYF.

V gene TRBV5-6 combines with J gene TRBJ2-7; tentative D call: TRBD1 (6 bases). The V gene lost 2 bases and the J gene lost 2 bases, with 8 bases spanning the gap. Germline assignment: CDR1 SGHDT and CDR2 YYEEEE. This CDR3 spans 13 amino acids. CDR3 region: CASSFTGTYEQYF. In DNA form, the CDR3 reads TGTGCCAGCAGCTTTACAGGGACCTACGAGCAGTACTTC.

CDR3 nucleotides: TGTGCCATCAGTGGAGACAGGGGTTTACAGGCCTACGAGCAGTACTTC. It codes for CAISGDRGLQAYEQYF. The chain is built from TRBV10-3 and TRBJ2-7; 8 nucleotides agree with TRBD1. The CDR3 has 16 amino acids. J gave up 2 bases and V 4 bases, and 10 bases lay outside the gene matches. The germline gives CDR1 ENHRY, CDR2 SYGVKD.

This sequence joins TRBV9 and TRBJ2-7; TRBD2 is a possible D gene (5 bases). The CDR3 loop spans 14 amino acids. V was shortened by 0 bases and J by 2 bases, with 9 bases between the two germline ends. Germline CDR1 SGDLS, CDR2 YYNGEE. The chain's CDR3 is CASSVGGATYEQYF. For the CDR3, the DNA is TGTGCCAGCAGCGTAGGGGGAGCAACCTACGAGCAGTACTTC.

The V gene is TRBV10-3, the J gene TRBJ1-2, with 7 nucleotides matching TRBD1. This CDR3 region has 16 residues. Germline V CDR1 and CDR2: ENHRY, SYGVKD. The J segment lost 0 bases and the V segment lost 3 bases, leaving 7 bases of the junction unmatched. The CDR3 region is CAISDPQGRTNYGYTF. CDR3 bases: TGTGCCATCAGTGACCCACAGGGGCGTACTAACTATGGCTACACCTTC.

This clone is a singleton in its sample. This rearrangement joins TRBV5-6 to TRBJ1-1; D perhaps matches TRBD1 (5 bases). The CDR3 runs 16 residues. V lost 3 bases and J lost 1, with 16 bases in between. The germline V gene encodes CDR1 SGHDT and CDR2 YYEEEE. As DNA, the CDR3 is TGTGCCAGCAGCTCTTTATGGACAACTCAGAACACTGAAGCTTTCTTT. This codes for CASSSLWTTQNTEAFF.

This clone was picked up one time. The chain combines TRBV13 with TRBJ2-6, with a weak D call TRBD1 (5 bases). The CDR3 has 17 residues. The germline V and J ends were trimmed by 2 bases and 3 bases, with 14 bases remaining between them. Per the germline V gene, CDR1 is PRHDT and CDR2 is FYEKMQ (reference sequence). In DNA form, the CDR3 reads TGTGCCAGCAGCTTAACCCCCGGCAGGGATGGGGCCAACGTCCTGACTTTC. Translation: CASSLTPGRDGANVLTF.

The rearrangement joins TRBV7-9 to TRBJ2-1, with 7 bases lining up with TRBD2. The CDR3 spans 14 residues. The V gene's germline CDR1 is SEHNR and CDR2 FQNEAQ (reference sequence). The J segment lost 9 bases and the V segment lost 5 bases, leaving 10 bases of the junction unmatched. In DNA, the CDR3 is TGTGCCAGCAGCCCCGGACTAGGTAGGGCTGAGCAGTTCTTC. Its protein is CASSPGLGRAEQFF. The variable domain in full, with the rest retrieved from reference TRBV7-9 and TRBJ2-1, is DTGVSQNPRHKITKRGQNVTFRCDPISEHNRLYWYRQTLGQGPEFLTYFQNEAQLEKSRLLSDRFSAERPKGSFSTLEIQRTEQGDSAMYLCASSPGLGRAEQFFGPGTRLTVL.

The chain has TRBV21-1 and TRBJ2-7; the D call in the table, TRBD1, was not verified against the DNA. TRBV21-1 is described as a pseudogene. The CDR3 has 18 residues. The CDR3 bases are TGTGCCAGCAGCAAAGGGGGCGGGACAGGGGGTAGCTCCTACGAGCAGTACTTC. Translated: CASSKGGGTGGSSYEQYF.

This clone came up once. CDR3 region: CASSQDSGINYGYTF. As DNA, the CDR3 is TGCGCCAGCAGCCAAGATTCAGGGATAAATTATGGCTACACCTTC. The chain employs TRBV4-1 and TRBJ1-2; tentatively, D is TRBD1 (5 bases). CDR3 length: 15 residues. Germline assignment: CDR1 MGHRA and CDR2 YSYEKL. V dropped 0 bases and J dropped 5 bases, with 13 bases sitting between them.

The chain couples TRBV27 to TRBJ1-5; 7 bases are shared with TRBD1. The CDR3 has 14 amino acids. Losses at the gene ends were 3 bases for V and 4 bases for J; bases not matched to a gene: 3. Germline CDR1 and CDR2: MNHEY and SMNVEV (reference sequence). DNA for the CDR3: TGTGCCAGCAGTTTCTTACAGGGGAATCAGCCCCAGCATTTT. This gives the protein CASSFLQGNQPQHF.

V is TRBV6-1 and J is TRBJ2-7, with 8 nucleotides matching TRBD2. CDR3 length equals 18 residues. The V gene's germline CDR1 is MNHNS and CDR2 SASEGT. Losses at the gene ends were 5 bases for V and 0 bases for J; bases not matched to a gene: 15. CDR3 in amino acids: CASSQEREKTQSSYEQYV. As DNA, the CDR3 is TGTGCCAGCAGTCAAGAGCGGGAGAAGACGCAAAGCTCCTACGAGCAGTACGTC.

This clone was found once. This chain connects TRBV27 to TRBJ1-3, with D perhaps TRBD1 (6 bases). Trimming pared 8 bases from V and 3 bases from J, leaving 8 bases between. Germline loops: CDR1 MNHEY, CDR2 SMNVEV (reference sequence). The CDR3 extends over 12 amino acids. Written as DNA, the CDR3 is TGTGCCAGCGGGGGCCTTGGAAACACCATATATTTT. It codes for CASGGLGNTIYF.

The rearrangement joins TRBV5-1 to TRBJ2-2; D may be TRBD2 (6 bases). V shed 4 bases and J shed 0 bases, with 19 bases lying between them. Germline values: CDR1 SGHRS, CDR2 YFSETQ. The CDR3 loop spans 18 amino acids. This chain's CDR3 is CASSPHSYGGTNTGELFF. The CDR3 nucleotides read TGCGCCAGCAGCCCGCACAGTTATGGCGGGACGAACACCGGGGAGCTGTTTTTT. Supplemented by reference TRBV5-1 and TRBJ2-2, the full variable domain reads KAGVTQTPRYLIKTRGQQVTLSCSPISGHRSVSWYQQTPGQGLQFLFEYFSETQRNKGNFPGRFSGRQFSNSRSEMNVSTLELGDSALYLCASSPHSYGGTNTGELFFGEGSRLTVL.

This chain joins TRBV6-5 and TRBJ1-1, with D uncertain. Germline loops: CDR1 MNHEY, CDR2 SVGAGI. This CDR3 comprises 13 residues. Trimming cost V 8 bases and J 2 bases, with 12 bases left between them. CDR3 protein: CASLRIANTEAFF. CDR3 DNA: TGTGCCAGCCTTAGAATTGCCAACACTGAAGCTTTCTTT.

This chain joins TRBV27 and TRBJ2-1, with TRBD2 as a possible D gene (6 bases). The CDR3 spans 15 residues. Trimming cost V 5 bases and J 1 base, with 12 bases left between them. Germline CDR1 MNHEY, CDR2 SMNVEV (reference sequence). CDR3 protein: CASSGDGSSYNEQFF. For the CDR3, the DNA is TGTGCCAGCAGTGGGGACGGGAGTTCCTACAATGAGCAGTTCTTC.